The 3 T cell receptor beta chains reported below all come from one sample, sequenced in a study of T cells after yellow fever vaccination. From the 5' RACE reads, TCRdb called clonotypes with MiXCR, one entry per CDR3 protein. The sample carries some 120,000 distinct CDR3 sequences, roughly 8.4% recorded once. The sequenced sample was CD8+ T cells sorted from PBMCs, obtained 45 days after the yellow fever booster vaccination. Source of these receptors: a man aged 25-40 years who received the YFV17D yellow fever vaccine.

This clonotype has a count of ten or more. The genes are TRBV9 and TRBJ2-4; 12 bases map to TRBD1. The CDR3 totals 12 residues. Germline-derived CDR1 and CDR2 are SGDLS and YYNGEE. V trimming: 5 bases; J trimming: 12 bases; junction bases outside the gene matches: 3. The CDR3 region has the DNA TGTGCCAGCAGAGGGACAGGGGGCGGTCAGTACTTC. Its translation is CASRGTGGGQYF.

This clonotype has at least ten counts. The chain has TRBV15 and TRBJ2-6, with D unclear. Germline assignment: CDR1 LNHNV and CDR2 YYDKDF (reference sequence). The CDR3 totals 19 residues. Trimming removed 0 bases at V and 2 bases at J, with 17 bases between. This chain's CDR3 is CATSRDILTGRTGANVLTF. The CDR3 DNA is TGTGCCACCAGCAGAGATATCCTAACCGGGCGAACTGGGGCCAACGTCCTGACTTTC.

This clonotype was picked up many times. The J gene is TRBJ2-1, the V gene TRBV10-1; D remains unclear. Germline CDR1 is WNHNN and CDR2 is SYGVQD (reference sequence). V lost 3 bases, J lost 5 bases, and 14 bases lay in between. CDR3 length: 15 residues. The CDR3 sequence is CASSELQLGHNEQFF. DNA of the CDR3: TGCGCCAGCAGTGAACTTCAACTCGGGCACAATGAGCAGTTCTTC.